The T cell receptor (beta chain) described here comes from a study of cytomegalovirus exposure and HLA in healthy donors (dated by TCRdb to about 2017). For the wider study: An earlier analysis of more than 550 of the donors reported approximately 260 Gb of sequence data and around 100 million unique TCR beta sequences obtained from roughly 180 million T cells. Of the roughly 400 genotyped donors, approximately 83% fell in the genetic ancestry cluster associated with self-reported Caucasian donors. All discovery cohort repertoires had been generated on a single sequencing platform. Typing coverage varied by locus: roughly 629-640 donors for A, B, C, DRB1 and DQB1; roughly 510 for DQA1; around 610 for DPA1; roughly 470 for DPB1. Using immunosequencing, the study profiled T cell repertoires from 666 subjects and related those repertoires to cytomegalovirus serostatus. The study aimed to test whether cataloging public T cell receptors could reveal signatures of past pathogen exposure. An early release that covered about 600 HLA-typed donors contained about 290 gigabases of sequencing data and about 93 million unique TCR sequences. To decide whether each TCR beta V gene segment behaved as functional or pseudogenic, an earlier analysis of approximately 600 of the donors relied on high-throughput TCR beta sequencing. Class I and class II HLA loci were covered by the typing at four-digit resolution. Donor age, sex, ethnicity and CMV serostatus were collected together with the repertoire data. Besides the first cohort of 550 to 750 subjects, a separate validation cohort made up of about 120 different subjects was used. Four to six DR-DQ haplotypes were handled as single units for association and clustering, since linkage in the cohort was strong. In the later analysis, no new phenotypic data were used to find candidate immune exposures; instead, reliance was placed on TCR beta sequences and their occurrence across donors. Among about 390 genotyped donors of the cohort, an average of about 240,000 unique TCR beta nucleotide sequences were sequenced per donor, roughly a sixth of them non-productive. A later genetic analysis took genome-wide SNP genotypes for about three fifths of the roughly 700 donors and used that subset as a discovery cohort. To predict cytomegalovirus infection status, the study combined high-throughput TCR immunosequencing, statistical association of individual TCRs with disease status, and machine learning. To study patterns of TCR occurrence, a later analysis re-analyzed previously published TCR beta repertoires from 700 or so donors and added high-resolution HLA genotyping. Summary of the overall study and its limitations: Seventeen rarely observed V segments, including chromosome 9 orphons, were excluded from the earlier analysis of 550 to 700 of the donors because counts were too low. Because the 87-base-pair reads could not distinguish some IMGT-functional V segments, including TRBV6-2 and TRBV6-3, those segments were excluded. Because HLA typing was missing for some donors at each locus, association tests included only the typed subset. According to a later analysis, TCR association rates differed among HLA loci, with DRB1 alleles showing the most associated TCRs and HLA-C alleles showing the fewest. CMV serostatus was the only immune exposure information available for the cohort. In a later genetic analysis, fewer N-insertions in productive TCRs were reported among donors in an Asian-associated ancestry cluster than the roughly 700-donor mean. At a false discovery rate of 0.05, a later analysis linked about 16,000 TCR beta sequences to specific HLA alleles. Broadly in line with IMGT annotations, most TCR beta V segments showed up in productive rearrangements about 87% or about 30% of the time in an earlier analysis of around 600 of the donors. The authors suggested that the approach could potentially be generalized to other disease states and immunological phenotypes. A cluster of highly shared sequence variants was judged likely to be a technical artifact of the sequencing pipeline. A total of some 180 TCR beta chains were listed by the study as associated with cytomegalovirus. A further reported finding was that TCR beta sequences accurately predicted the HLA-A and HLA-B alleles for most subjects in the first cohort. While some public TCRs were present in many individuals, most TCR sequences turned up only very rarely across donors. A later analysis found that most CMV-associated TCR beta chains appeared HLA-restricted, with HLA associations seemingly driven largely by CMV exposure. According to a later analysis, parvovirus B19, influenza, CMV and Epstein-Barr virus appeared linked to several top co-occurrence clusters. In vitro tests confirmed that three of the cytomegalovirus-associated TCR beta chains recognize cytomegalovirus antigens. The cohort was sequenced for TCR beta chains only, and without alpha or paired-chain data the features that could be detected were limited. Cytomegalovirus status was reported to be diagnosed by the classifier with high specificity and sensitivity in both the original and validation cohorts. The presence/absence analyses assumed that sequencing depth was roughly uniform across donors, and that assumption may not be true. Correlated functional status among segregating V segments might be attributable to linkage disequilibrium, but an unknown experimental factor could not be ruled out. Strong co-occurrence of HLA alleles, especially DR and DQ, made assigning TCR associations to individual alleles difficult. A later genetic analysis associated a missense DCLRE1C variant with V-gene and J-gene trimming of TCR beta chains, and an independent cohort replicated the association. In a later analysis, HLA-associated TCR beta chains were found to be more clonally expanded and to have lower generation probabilities than equally common non-associated chains.

Receptor amplification or capture employed the immunoSEQ multiplex PCR assay. For the multiplex PCR, a mixture combining 60 forward primers for TCR Vbeta segments and 13 reverse primers for TCR Jbeta segments was used. The CDR3 region of rearranged TCR beta genes was amplified from genomic DNA with a multiplex PCR assay. On the Illumina HiSeq System, the amplified TCR beta libraries were sequenced as 87-base-pair reads. On the authors' methods: A later analysis tallied around 82 million unique TCR beta chains across the 666 repertoires, and some 12 million of those chains were shared by two or more donors. Raw reads were error-corrected and collapsed into unique sequences with a nearest-neighbor algorithm that merged closely related sequences to remove PCR and sequencing errors. CDR3 sequences were aligned to IMGT reference sequences to assign V, D and J gene segments. For a sequence to be retained, a match of at least six nucleotides was required to both a V gene segment and a J gene segment. Rearrangements were called productive when the CDR3 lacked stop codons and stayed in frame with V and J; all others were non-productive. Following IMGT convention, CDR3 was defined as the stretch from the second conserved V-encoded cysteine up to the conserved J-encoded phenylalanine. The earlier analysis of about 500 of the donors excluded sequences that lacked an unambiguous match to a single V gene segment. An earlier analysis of a few hundred of the donors called V segments functional above 56.7% productive rearrangements and segregating when the between-donor standard deviation exceeded 5%. A statistical classification framework was built to diagnose cytomegalovirus status from the catalog of TCR beta chain sequences. In a later analysis, TCR nucleotide sequences were compared against IMGT/GENE-DB human TR gene sequences so that V and J genes could be assigned. A later analysis assigned CDR3 sequences and most-parsimonious VDJ recombination scenarios with the TCRdist pipeline. In a later analysis, every TCR beta chain was defined by the combination of its CDR3 amino acid sequence and its V-gene family, and reads without a unique V-gene family were dropped. In a later analysis, around 600 highly shared, low-generation-probability nucleotide sequences were removed to address suspected cross-contamination and a sequencing artifact. In a later analysis, a clonal expansion index was calculated for each public chain from normalized within-repertoire ranks of inferred template counts. Generation probabilities in a later analysis came from a VDJ recombination model fitted to out-of-frame rearrangements, and those results were checked against IGoR. Hypergeometric tests were used in a later analysis to score TCR-TCR, TCR-HLA and TCR-CMV co-occurrence, with a repertoire-size bias correction applied to the TCR pairs. False discovery rates were estimated in a later analysis by permuting HLA or CMV assignments 20 times. A later analysis grouped co-occurring TCRs with DBSCAN, adding TCRdist sequence similarity when clustering within HLA-allele-positive subsets. Co-occurrence clustering excluded repertoires with fewer than 30,000 or more than 120,000 public chains, plus five with anomalous nucleotide sharing. This immuneACCESS table, as held by TCRdb, lists in-frame sequences with V and J called but not all clones. Of the missing ones, under half trace to an unresolved V gene in checked studies; the others have no known cause. The DNA was the basis for D and trimming; V, J and clone size are from that table. For this sample there are more than 140,000 clones; about 64% appear just once. The top ten constitute 2.5% to 3.5% of the sample.

In total, 600 or so healthy bone marrow donors made up the cohort. At the time of sampling, every cohort member was nominally healthy, though immune exposures that went unrecorded were likely present. The donor tested CMV seropositive, placing the donor among the 250 to 300 seropositive members of the cohort. Each donor provided a peripheral blood sample, and peripheral blood mononuclear cells were used for TCR beta sequencing. Genomic DNA extraction from the blood cell samples was performed with the Qiagen DNeasy Blood Extraction Kit. From the cysteine up to the phenylalanine, the CDR3 has a length of 14 residues. The kept DNA is CDR3 alone, 42 bases in frame from the first base. CDR1 and CDR2, per the germline V gene (reference sequence), are SEHNR and FQNEAQ. At the junction V is shortened by 5 bases and J by 9 bases; bases outside the gene matches: 5. As regards this clone: Its antigen remains unidentified. No much larger clone exists at a distance of one base, and base qualities are not known.

The specimen sequenced was PBMCs. The chain is assembled from TRBV7-9 and TRBJ2-5, and TRBD2 matches 14 of the central bases. The sequence came from a woman aged 25 to 39 in good health and CMV-seropositive. The CDR3 amino acid sequence is: CASSPRLAGGSQYF. The DNA sequence is as follows: TGTGCCAGCAGCCCCCGACTAGCGGGAGGGTCCCAGTACTTC.